The 30 T cell receptor beta chains below all came from one sample that was sequenced in a study of cytomegalovirus exposure and HLA in healthy donors. Both 60 Vbeta primers and 13 Jbeta primers went into the PCR. Repertoires were generated with immunoSEQ multiplex PCR, while TCRdb's copy carries only in-frame clones and drops some. The sample yields under 150,000 clones, around 82% seen once. Material: PBMCs. The receptors derive from a man aged 40-49 years in good health and CMV-seropositive.

The gene calls are TRBV18 and TRBJ1-4; no clear D. CDR3 length: 12 residues. The V gene lost 3 bases and the J gene lost 7 bases, with 6 bases spanning the gap. CDR1 and CDR2 (germline): KGHSH, LQKENI. The CDR3 DNA reads TGTGCCAGCTCACCCCGGGGTGAAAAACTGTTTTTT. It yields the protein CASSPRGEKLFF.

V is TRBV9 and J is TRBJ2-3; a weak D match, TRBD2 (5 bases). V lost 0 bases to trimming and J lost 2 bases, with 13 bases between them. Germline V lookup: CDR1 SGDLS, CDR2 YYNGEE. This CDR3 has 16 residues. The CDR3 spells CASSVDLATPTDTQYF. CDR3 nucleotide sequence: TGTGCCAGCAGCGTAGACCTAGCAACCCCCACAGATACGCAGTATTTT.

The chain has TRBV5-6 and TRBJ2-3; 10 nucleotides agree with TRBD1. The CDR3 contains 17 residues. Germline CDR1 is SGHDT and CDR2 is YYEEEE. The V segment lost 1 base and the J segment 5 bases; nucleotides outside the gene matches: 10. This chain's CDR3 is CASSLRVTGGAGDTQYF. In DNA form, the CDR3 reads TGTGCCAGCAGCTTGCGGGTGACAGGGGGCGCGGGAGATACGCAGTATTTT.

The chain is built from TRBV5-1 and TRBJ2-2, with a tentative D call TRBD2 (6 bases). CDR1 is SGHRS, CDR2 YFSETQ, per germline. The CDR3 totals 16 residues. V was cut by 0 bases and J by 1 base, with 10 bases left in between. The CDR3, as DNA: TGCGCCAGCAGCTTGGATTTAGCGGTGAACACCGGGGAGCTGTTTTTT. This translates into CASSLDLAVNTGELFF. Together with reference TRBV5-1 and TRBJ2-2, the CDR3 gives the full variable domain: KAGVTQTPRYLIKTRGQQVTLSCSPISGHRSVSWYQQTPGQGLQFLFEYFSETQRNKGNFPGRFSGRQFSNSRSEMNVSTLELGDSALYLCASSLDLAVNTGELFFGEGSRLTVL.

In this sample, this clone turned up a few times. At one boundary the junction diverges from the germline segment, which might be a read error. CDR3 sequence reads: CASSRDSPNQLQHF. The CDR3 DNA is TGTGCCAGCAGTCGGGACAGCCCTAATCAGCTCCAGCATTTT. The chain uses TRBV6-6 and TRBJ1-5, with 7 bases that match TRBD1. The length of the CDR3 is 14 residues. CDR1 MNHNY and CDR2 SVGAGI come from the germline V gene (reference sequence).

V is TRBV7-9 and J is TRBJ1-2; D call uncertain. This CDR3 is 14 amino acids long. Deletions cut 5 bases from V and 0 bases from J, with 10 bases between. CDR1 is SEHNR, CDR2 FQNEAQ, per germline (reference sequence). This chain's CDR3 is CASSPSLSNYGYTF. CDR3 coding DNA: TGTGCCAGCAGCCCTTCTCTTTCTAACTATGGCTACACCTTC.

J is TRBJ2-2 and V is TRBV5-8; D unresolved. Trimming removed 1 base from V and 1 base from J, with 5 bases in between. The CDR3 extends over 14 amino acids. Looked up from germline, CDR1 is SGHTS and CDR2 is YDEGEE. CDR3 loop: CASSLLQNTGELFF. CDR3 nucleotides: TGTGCCAGCAGCTTGTTACAGAACACCGGGGAGCTGTTTTTT.

This chain uses TRBV4-1 with TRBJ2-7, with 11 bases that match TRBD2. The CDR3 totals 16 residues. The V gene's germline CDR1 is MGHRA and CDR2 YSYEKL. The junction had 2 bases not matched to a gene; V was cut back by 1 base and J by 0 bases. For the CDR3, the DNA is TGCGCCAGCAGCCAAGCCGGGACTAGCGGCTCCTACGAGCAGTACTTC. It yields the protein CASSQAGTSGSYEQYF.

The rearrangement uses TRBV7-9 and TRBJ2-3; TRBD2 aligns across 7 bases. The ends lost 5 bases at V and 4 bases at J; junction bases unmatched: 9. Germline V CDR1 and CDR2: SEHNR, FQNEAQ (reference sequence). The CDR3 is 15 amino acids. In DNA, the CDR3 is TGTGCCAGCAGCCTAGGGACTACGGCCCCAGATACGCAGTATTTT. As protein: CASSLGTTAPDTQYF. Drawing the rest from reference TRBV7-9 and TRBJ2-3, the complete variable domain is DTGVSQNPRHKITKRGQNVTFRCDPISEHNRLYWYRQTLGQGPEFLTYFQNEAQLEKSRLLSDRFSAERPKGSFSTLEIQRTEQGDSAMYLCASSLGTTAPDTQYFGPGTRLTVL.

The chain employs TRBV4-2 and TRBJ2-2; 7 positions match TRBD1. There are 14 residues in the CDR3. Losses at the gene ends were 5 bases for V and 6 bases for J; bases not matched to a gene: 6. Germline CDR1 and CDR2: LGHNA and YNFKEQ. In DNA, the CDR3 is TGTGCCAGCAGCGTAAGACAGGGTGCCGGGGAGCTGTTTTTT. This translates into CASSVRQGAGELFF.

The CDR3 protein is CASSLRGWEAKNIQYF. CDR3 sequence (DNA): TGTGCCAGCAGTCTGAGAGGGTGGGAAGCCAAAAACATTCAGTACTTC. The chain has TRBV28 and TRBJ2-4; the D gene is possibly TRBD2 (5 bases). The length of the CDR3 is 16 residues. Germline V gene lookup returns CDR1 MDHEN and CDR2 SYDVKM. V was pared by 5 bases and J by 0 bases, with 14 bases between.

The gene calls are TRBV16 and TRBJ1-4; TRBD1 is a possible D gene (5 bases). Trimming took 2 bases from V and 8 from J, leaving 15 bases between them. The CDR3 is made up of 15 amino acids. Germline V lookup: CDR1 KGHSY, CDR2 FQNENV. The CDR3 DNA is TGTGCCAGCAGCCAAAGAAGGCAGGGTGGCGAAAAACTGTTTTTT. Translated, it gives CASSQRRQGGEKLFF.

The rearrangement links TRBV7-2 to TRBJ1-4, with 8 bases identical to TRBD1. From germline, CDR1 is SGHTA and CDR2 FQGNSA. V lost 6 bases, J lost 2 bases, and 2 bases stayed unmatched. This CDR3 has 14 amino acids. The CDR3 here is CASRQGGTNEKLFF. CDR3 in DNA: TGTGCCAGCAGACAGGGGGGGACTAATGAAAAACTGTTTTTT.

The rearrangement joins TRBV27 to TRBJ2-6; 10 nucleotides match TRBD1. Germline assignment: CDR1 MNHEY and CDR2 SMNVEV (reference sequence). There are 17 residues in the CDR3. Trimming at V came to 4 bases and at J to 0 bases, leaving 3 bases not matched to a gene. CDR3 bases: TGTGCCAGCAGTTGGACAGGGGGTGCCTCTGGGGCCAACGTCCTGACTTTC. Protein sequence: CASSWTGGASGANVLTF.

The genes are TRBV7-9 and TRBJ2-7, with D uncertain. Per germline, CDR1 SEHNR and CDR2 FQNEAQ (reference sequence). V was clipped by 7 bases and J by 6 bases, with 16 bases between them. The CDR3 is 13 residues long. The CDR3 DNA is TGTGCCAGCACCATAGAAAATACTCTCGAGCAGTACTTC. Its translation: CASTIENTLEQYF.

This chain connects TRBV6-1 to TRBJ1-5; D call uncertain. There are 11 residues in the CDR3. Trimming took 6 bases from V and 4 from J, leaving 4 bases between them. CDR1 MNHNS and CDR2 SASEGT come from the germline V gene. This CDR3 is CASRANQPQHF. DNA of the CDR3: TGTGCCAGCAGGGCTAATCAGCCCCAGCATTTT.

Only one count was recorded for this clone. The chain recombines TRBV7-6 with TRBJ2-5; D gene unclear. CDR1 is SGHVS, CDR2 FNYEAQ, per germline. V was trimmed by 1 base and J by 5 bases, leaving 14 bases between them. The CDR3 covers 15 residues. The CDR3 region is CASSLEQRPRETQYF. The CDR3 DNA reads as TGTGCCAGCAGCTTAGAGCAGAGGCCTCGGGAGACCCAGTACTTC.

V usage is TRBV28 and J usage is TRBJ1-1; a weak D match, TRBD1 (5 bases). Germline-derived CDR1 and CDR2 are MDHEN and SYDVKM. The V end lost 7 bases, the J end lost 6 bases, and 18 bases lay between the germline ends. The CDR3 runs to 14 residues. The CDR3 DNA reads as TGTGCCAGCAATTCCAGGGACTTCTCCGCTGAAGCTTTCTTT. Its protein is CASNSRDFSAEAFF.

This chain links TRBV5-4 with TRBJ2-2; D gene ambiguous. V lost 2 bases and J 3 bases, leaving 5 bases between the germline ends. The CDR3 covers 13 residues. CDR1 SGHNT and CDR2 YYREEE come from the germline V gene (reference sequence). The CDR3 region has the DNA TGTGCCAGCAGCTTTTTAGACACCGGGGAGCTGTTTTTT. Translation gives CASSFLDTGELFF.

The chain is built from TRBV7-9 and TRBJ2-7; 10 bases agree with TRBD1. J gave up 3 bases and V 0 bases, and 5 bases lay outside the gene matches. The germline V gene encodes CDR1 SEHNR and CDR2 FQNEAQ (reference sequence). The CDR3 consists of 16 residues. CDR3: CASSLARDRGLYEQYF. The CDR3 DNA reads TGTGCCAGCAGCTTAGCAAGAGACAGGGGGCTCTACGAGCAGTACTTC.

This chain uses TRBV7-2 with TRBJ1-1; 9 bases align to TRBD1. The V gene end was trimmed by 5 bases and the J gene end by 5 bases; junction bases not matched to a gene: 18. This CDR3 contains 18 residues. CDR1 is SGHTA and CDR2 is FQGNSA in the germline V gene. This chain's CDR3 is CASSQIRTGAFGGTEAFF. As DNA, the CDR3 is TGTGCCAGCAGCCAAATAAGGACAGGGGCCTTCGGGGGGACTGAAGCTTTCTTT.

The gene calls are TRBV28 and TRBJ1-6; no clear D. Germline CDR1 reads MDHEN; CDR2 reads SYDVKM. The length of the CDR3 is 14 residues. V was pared by 5 bases and J by 10 bases, with 15 bases between. CDR3 coding DNA: TGTGCCAGCAGTCCCTCGGGAGGGAGATCACCCCTCCACTTT. Translated, it gives CASSPSGGRSPLHF.

This clone showed up just a few times. The V call is TRBV7-9, the J call TRBJ2-3; 8 bases fit TRBD2. After removal of 7 bases from V and 4 bases from J, the junction contained 7 bases not matched to a gene. Germline V gene sequence: CDR1 SEHNR, CDR2 FQNEAQ (reference sequence). This CDR3 has 14 residues. For the CDR3, the DNA is TGTGCCAGCAACTTGGCGGGAGGATCAGATACGCAGTATTTT. It is translated as CASNLAGGSDTQYF.

This chain joins TRBV5-4 and TRBJ2-5; D is possibly TRBD2 (6 bases). This CDR3 is 14 amino acids long. The germline V and J ends were trimmed by 0 bases and 4 bases, with 10 bases remaining between them. The germline gives CDR1 SGHNT, CDR2 YYREEE (reference sequence). In DNA form, the CDR3 reads TGTGCCAGCAGCTTGGGTCGGAGGGGAGAGACCCAGTACTTC. It specifies CASSLGRRGETQYF. Based on the CDR3 plus reference TRBV5-4 and TRBJ2-5, the full variable domain is ETGVTQSPTHLIKTRGQQVTLRCSSQSGHNTVSWYQQALGQGPQFIFQYYREEENGRGNFPPRFSGLQFPNYSSELNVNALELDDSALYLCASSLGRRGETQYFGPGTRLLVL.

J is TRBJ1-1 and V is TRBV6-4, with TRBD1 matching 9 bases. This CDR3 region has 15 residues. V was pared by 6 bases and J by 4 bases, with 9 bases of the junction left unmatched. Germline V lookup: CDR1 MRHNA, CDR2 SNTAGT. In DNA, the CDR3 is TGTGCCAGCAGAGCTACAGGGGGCCGGAGCACTGAAGCTTTCTTT. Amino acid sequence: CASRATGGRSTEAFF.

The gene calls are TRBV6-1 and TRBJ2-2; D is undetermined. CDR1 and CDR2 (germline): MNHNS, SASEGT. CDR3 length equals 12 residues. The V end was cut by 9 bases, the J end by 1 base, with 6 bases between. Here the CDR3 reads CASTWNTGELFF. CDR3 DNA sequence: TGTGCCAGTACATGGAACACCGGGGAGCTGTTTTTT.

The chain couples TRBV18 to TRBJ2-7, with D perhaps matching TRBD1 (6 bases). The CDR3 spans 15 residues. Germline CDR1 KGHSH, CDR2 LQKENI. The V end lost 6 bases, the J end lost 5 bases, and 20 bases lay between the germline ends. The CDR3 bases are TGTGCCAGCTCTCAGGGCCCAGGGGCGCCTAACGAGCAGTACTTC. It codes for CASSQGPGAPNEQYF.

This CDR3 is CASTRILDRVSYEQYF. In nucleotides, the CDR3 is TGTGCCAGCACCCGCATTTTGGACAGGGTCTCCTACGAGCAGTACTTC. The V call is TRBV28, the J call TRBJ2-7; 8 bases match TRBD1. The V segment lost 7 bases and the J segment 0 bases; nucleotides outside the gene matches: 11. This CDR3 has 16 residues. CDR1 is MDHEN and CDR2 is SYDVKM in the germline V gene.

V gene TRBV6-6 combines with J gene TRBJ2-6, with a possible D match to TRBD1 (5 bases). Between the trimmed V and J ends, which lost 6 bases and 4 bases, there was a span of 16 bases. The CDR3 has 16 amino acids. CDR1 is MNHNY, CDR2 SVGAGI, per germline (reference sequence). DNA for the CDR3: TGTGCCAGCAGGCTACAGCAGGGTACCGGGGCCAACGTCCTGACTTTC. Protein sequence: CASRLQQGTGANVLTF.

The chain has TRBV9 and TRBJ1-4; 7 nucleotides match TRBD1. The CDR3 contains 15 residues. Trimming at V came to 1 base and at J to 5 bases, leaving 5 bases not matched to a gene. Per the germline V gene, CDR1 is SGDLS and CDR2 is YYNGEE. The CDR3 sequence is CASSVLSRGNEKLFF. DNA of the CDR3: TGTGCCAGCAGCGTACTGTCCAGGGGGAATGAAAAACTGTTTTTT.